This T cell receptor beta chain was sequenced in a study of T-cell memory formation after mild COVID-19. This clonotype occurred a few times. Its antigen remains unidentified. 5'RACE primed from the constant segment yielded TCR alpha and TCR beta cDNA libraries bearing sample barcodes and UMIs. MiXCR, run by TCRdb on the 5' RACE reads, gives a single entry per CDR3 protein. In the table there are about 350,000 distinct CDR3 sequences, approximately 14% of which are singletons. CDR1 MNHEY and CDR2 SVGEGT come from the germline V gene. The CDR3 is 18 residues long. Trimming took 5 bases from V and 3 from J; bases not matched to a gene: 13. Notes on the study in general: Some clones that responded were present in memory (sampled pre-infection), which suggests cross-reactive memory joined.

V is TRBV6-2 or TRBV6-3 and J is TRBJ2-3; 11 positions match TRBD2. The sample consisted of PBMCs or a T cell subset sorted from them (not recorded which). The origin of this receptor is a young man who had mild COVID-19 (a few samples of this study predate the infection). Cell type and time point are not known. The CDR3 protein is CASSALHGTSGGTDTQYF. The DNA for the CDR3 is TGTGCCAGCAGTGCACTCCACGGGACTAGCGGAGGTACAGATACGCAGTATTTT.